This T cell receptor beta chain appears in the sequencing data of a study of CD8 T cells in Susac syndrome (dated by TCRdb to between 2017 and 2020). With respect to the entire study: Of the Susac syndrome patients who were sequenced, six had clinically active disease and roughly eight were in clinical remission. CD8+ T cell repertoire clonality was compared between eleven to twelve healthy donors, approximately 14 Susac syndrome patients and around 16 multiple sclerosis patients. Whether CD8+ T cell activation and differentiation in Susac syndrome was antigen driven was tested using repertoire sequencing. At the time of blood withdrawal, Susac syndrome patients were either therapy-naive, taking corticosteroids (with some also receiving IVIg), or on IVIg alone. Overall study results and their limits: The TCR sequencing and HLA analysis was acknowledged to have included a relatively small number of individuals. Clonal expansion was observed in Susac syndrome CD8+ repertoires, with the highest expansion in CD8+ TEMRA cells and greater expansion in clinically active than in remitting patients. Looking at Susac-specific public clones, the researchers identified roughly 17 in the total CD8+ repertoire and five or six in the CD8+ TEMRA repertoire.

Peripheral blood CD8+ and CD4+ T cells from healthy donors, Susac syndrome patients and multiple sclerosis patients were profiled by high-throughput TCR beta sequencing. Recently defined diagnostic criteria for definite or probable disease were met by the Susac syndrome patients. Bulk CD8+ and CD4+ T cells were purified by magnetic negative isolation, while CD8+ TEMRA cells were enriched using FACS. Blood was drawn into EDTA tubes, processed within 24 hours, and PBMCs were isolated by density gradient centrifugation. PBMCs intended for TCR sequencing were frozen in liquid nitrogen and were later thawed in a 37 degrees C water bath. The sorted or isolated CD4+, CD8+ and CD8+ TEMRA cells had a purity of 90% or higher. From a lookup of the germline V gene, CDR1 and CDR2 are SQVTM and ANQGSEA. The CDR3 sequence holds 14 residues, the cysteine and phenylalanine included. Only the CDR3 region is kept as DNA, spanning 42 bases read in frame from base 1. The junction carries 16 bases between V and J, which are trimmed by 3 bases and 5 bases respectively.

As for this clonotype: The target of this receptor is not known. One base away there is no much larger clone; base qualities are not given.

RNA was extracted with the RNeasy kit and about 0.5 to 1 ug was reverse transcribed using random hexamers. TCR beta CDR3 regions were amplified with the immunoSEQ multiplex PCR assay covering 54 Vbeta and 13 Jbeta segments. PCR amplification bias was corrected by using a synthetic template baseline for primer optimization and computational correction. Regarding the original processing steps: Reads were assigned to V, D and J genes according to IMGT and analyzed in immunoSEQ Analyzer, with only productive sequences retained. Clonality was computed as one minus Shannon entropy normalized by log2 of the number of productive unique sequences. Public and private clones were assessed among the 100 most prevalent clones of each patient and control. Clones were defined as Susac-specific if absent from the healthy and MS cohorts, from around 1,000 published viral clones and from other ImmuneACCESS disease sequences. Clones were called with MiXCR by TCRdb after fastp trimmed the public reads at Q25, and only in-frame beta chains were retained. Each entry is one CDR3 protein sequence, shown with its most common DNA and genes. The V and J calls and clone size are TCRdb's, not the authors'. The sample includes about 85,000 distinct CDR3 sequences, with approximately 95% observed a single time. The top ten clonotypes cover roughly 0.5% of the sample.

The source is a human donor with Susac syndrome. Rearrangement joined TRBV29-1 to TRBJ1-1, with the D gene uncertain. The sample consisted of CD8+ T cells from PBMCs. The CDR3 region has the sequence CSVDELALPTEAFF. The DNA sequence follows: TGCAGCGTTGATGAGTTGGCACTCCCTACTGAAGCTTTCTTT. The variable domain in full, with residues beyond the CDR3 obtained from the reference TRBV29-1 and TRBJ1-1 genes, is SAVISQKPSRDICQRGTSLTIQCQVDSQVTMMFWYRQQPGQSLTLIATANQGSEATYESGFVIDKFPISRPNLTFSTLTVSNMSPEDSSIYLCSVDELALPTEAFFGQGTRLTVV.